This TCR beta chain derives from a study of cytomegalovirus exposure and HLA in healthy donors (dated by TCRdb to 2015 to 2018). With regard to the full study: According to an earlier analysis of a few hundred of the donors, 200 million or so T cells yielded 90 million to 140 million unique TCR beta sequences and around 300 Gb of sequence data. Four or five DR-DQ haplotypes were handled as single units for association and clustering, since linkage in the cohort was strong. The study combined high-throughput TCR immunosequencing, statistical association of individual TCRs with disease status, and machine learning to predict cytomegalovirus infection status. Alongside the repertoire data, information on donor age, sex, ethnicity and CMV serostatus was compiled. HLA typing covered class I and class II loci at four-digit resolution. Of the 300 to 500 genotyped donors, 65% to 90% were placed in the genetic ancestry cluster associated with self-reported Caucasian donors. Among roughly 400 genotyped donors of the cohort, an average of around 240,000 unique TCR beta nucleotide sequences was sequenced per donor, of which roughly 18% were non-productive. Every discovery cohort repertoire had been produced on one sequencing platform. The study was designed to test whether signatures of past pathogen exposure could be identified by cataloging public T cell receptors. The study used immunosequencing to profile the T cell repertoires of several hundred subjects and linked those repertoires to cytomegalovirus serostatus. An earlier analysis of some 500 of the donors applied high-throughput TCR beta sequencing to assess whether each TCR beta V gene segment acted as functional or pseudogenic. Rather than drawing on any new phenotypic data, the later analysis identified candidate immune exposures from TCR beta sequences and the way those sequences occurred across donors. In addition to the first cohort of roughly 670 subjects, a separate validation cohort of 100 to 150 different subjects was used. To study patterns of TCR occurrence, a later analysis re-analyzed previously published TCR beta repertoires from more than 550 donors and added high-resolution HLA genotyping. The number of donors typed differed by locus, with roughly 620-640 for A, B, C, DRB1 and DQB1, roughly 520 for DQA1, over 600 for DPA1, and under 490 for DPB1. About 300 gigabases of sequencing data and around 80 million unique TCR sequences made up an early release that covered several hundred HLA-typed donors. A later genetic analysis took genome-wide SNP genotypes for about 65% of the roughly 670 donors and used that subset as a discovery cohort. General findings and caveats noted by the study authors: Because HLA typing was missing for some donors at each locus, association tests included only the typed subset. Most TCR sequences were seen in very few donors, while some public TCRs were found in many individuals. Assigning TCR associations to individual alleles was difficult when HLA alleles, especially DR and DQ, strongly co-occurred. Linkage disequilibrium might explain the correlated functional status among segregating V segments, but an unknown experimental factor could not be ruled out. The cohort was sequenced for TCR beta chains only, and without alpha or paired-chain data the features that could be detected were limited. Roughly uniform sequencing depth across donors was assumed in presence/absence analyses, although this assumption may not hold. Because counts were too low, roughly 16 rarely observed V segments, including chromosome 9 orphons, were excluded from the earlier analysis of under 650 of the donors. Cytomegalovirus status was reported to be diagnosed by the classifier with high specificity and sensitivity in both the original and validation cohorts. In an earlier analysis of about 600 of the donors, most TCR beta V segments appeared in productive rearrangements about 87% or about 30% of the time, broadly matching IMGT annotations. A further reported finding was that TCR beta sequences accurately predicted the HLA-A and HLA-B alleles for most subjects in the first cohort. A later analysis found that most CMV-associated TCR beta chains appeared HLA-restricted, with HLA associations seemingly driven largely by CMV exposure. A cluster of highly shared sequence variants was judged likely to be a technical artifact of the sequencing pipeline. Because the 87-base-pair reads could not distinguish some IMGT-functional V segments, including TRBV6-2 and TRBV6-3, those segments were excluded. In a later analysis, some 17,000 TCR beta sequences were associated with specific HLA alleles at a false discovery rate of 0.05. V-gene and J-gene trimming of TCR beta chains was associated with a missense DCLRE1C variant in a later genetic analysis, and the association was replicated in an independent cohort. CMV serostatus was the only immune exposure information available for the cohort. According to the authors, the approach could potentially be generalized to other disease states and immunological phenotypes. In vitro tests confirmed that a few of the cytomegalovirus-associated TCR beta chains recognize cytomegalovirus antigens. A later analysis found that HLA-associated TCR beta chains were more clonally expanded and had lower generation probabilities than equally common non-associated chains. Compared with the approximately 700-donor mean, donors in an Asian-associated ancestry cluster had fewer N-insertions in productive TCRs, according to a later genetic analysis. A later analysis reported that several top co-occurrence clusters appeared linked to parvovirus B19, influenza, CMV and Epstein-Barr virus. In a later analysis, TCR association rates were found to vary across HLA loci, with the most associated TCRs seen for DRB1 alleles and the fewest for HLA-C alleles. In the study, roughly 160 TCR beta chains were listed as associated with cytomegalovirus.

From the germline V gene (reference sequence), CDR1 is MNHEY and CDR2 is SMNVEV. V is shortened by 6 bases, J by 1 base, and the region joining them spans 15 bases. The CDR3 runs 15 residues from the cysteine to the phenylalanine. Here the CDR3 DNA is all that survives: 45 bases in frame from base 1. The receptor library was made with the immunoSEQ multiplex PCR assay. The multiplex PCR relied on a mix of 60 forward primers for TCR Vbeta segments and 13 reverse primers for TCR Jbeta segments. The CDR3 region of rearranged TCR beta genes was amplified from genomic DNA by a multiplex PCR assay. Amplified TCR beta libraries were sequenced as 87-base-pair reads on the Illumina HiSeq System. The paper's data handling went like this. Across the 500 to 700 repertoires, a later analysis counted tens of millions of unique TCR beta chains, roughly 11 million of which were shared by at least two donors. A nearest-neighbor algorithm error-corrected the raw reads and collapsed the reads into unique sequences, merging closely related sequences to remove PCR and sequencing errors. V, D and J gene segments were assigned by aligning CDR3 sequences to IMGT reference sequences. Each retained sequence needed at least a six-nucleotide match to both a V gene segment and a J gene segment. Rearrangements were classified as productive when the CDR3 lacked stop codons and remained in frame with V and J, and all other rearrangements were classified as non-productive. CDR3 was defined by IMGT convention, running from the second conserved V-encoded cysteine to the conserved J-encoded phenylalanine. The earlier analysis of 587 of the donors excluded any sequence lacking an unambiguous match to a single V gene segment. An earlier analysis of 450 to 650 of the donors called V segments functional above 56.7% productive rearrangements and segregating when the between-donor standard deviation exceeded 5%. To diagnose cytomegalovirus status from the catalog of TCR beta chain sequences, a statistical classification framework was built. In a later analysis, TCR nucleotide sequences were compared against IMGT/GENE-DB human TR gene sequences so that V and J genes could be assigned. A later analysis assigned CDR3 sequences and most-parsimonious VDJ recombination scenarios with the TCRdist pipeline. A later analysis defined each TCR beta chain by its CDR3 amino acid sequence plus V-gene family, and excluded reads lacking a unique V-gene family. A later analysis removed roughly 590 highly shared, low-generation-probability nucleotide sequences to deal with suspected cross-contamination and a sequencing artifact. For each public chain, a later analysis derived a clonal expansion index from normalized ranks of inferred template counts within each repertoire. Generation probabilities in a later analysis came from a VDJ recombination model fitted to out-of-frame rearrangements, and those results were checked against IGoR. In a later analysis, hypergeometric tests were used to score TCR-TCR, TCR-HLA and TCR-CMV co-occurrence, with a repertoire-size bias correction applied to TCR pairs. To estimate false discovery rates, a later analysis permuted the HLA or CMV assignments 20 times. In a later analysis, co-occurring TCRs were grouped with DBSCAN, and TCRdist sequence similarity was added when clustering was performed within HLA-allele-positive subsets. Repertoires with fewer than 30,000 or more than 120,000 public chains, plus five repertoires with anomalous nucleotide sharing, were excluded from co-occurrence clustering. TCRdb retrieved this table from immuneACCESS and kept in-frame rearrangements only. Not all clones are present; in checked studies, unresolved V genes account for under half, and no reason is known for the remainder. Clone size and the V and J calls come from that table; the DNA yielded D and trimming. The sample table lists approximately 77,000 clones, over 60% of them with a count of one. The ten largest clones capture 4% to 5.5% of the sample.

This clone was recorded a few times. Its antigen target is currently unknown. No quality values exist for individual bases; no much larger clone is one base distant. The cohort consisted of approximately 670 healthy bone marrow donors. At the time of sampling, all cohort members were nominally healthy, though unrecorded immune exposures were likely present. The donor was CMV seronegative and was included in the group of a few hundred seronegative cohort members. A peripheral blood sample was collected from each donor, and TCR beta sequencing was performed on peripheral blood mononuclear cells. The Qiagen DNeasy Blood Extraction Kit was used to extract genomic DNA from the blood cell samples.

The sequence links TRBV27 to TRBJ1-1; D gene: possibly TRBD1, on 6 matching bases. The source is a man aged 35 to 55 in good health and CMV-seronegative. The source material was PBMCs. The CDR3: CASSLSTGQNTEAFF. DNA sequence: TGTGCCAGCAGCCTTTCGACAGGACAGAACACTGAAGCTTTCTTT.